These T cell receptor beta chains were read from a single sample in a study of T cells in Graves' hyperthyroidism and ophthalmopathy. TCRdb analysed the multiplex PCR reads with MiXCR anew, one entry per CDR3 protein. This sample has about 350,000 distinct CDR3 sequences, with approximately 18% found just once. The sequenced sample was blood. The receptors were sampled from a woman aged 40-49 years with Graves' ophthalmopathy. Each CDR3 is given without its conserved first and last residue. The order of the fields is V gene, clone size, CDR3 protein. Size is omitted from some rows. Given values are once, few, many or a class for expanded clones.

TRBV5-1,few,ASSRNPPVGTGELF
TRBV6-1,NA,ASKPQGGGEQF
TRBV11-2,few,ASSFKGETRGSYEQY
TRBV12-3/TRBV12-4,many,ASSGQMNTEAF
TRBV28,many,ASSPRPGRLNTEAF
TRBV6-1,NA,ASTQGNSYGYT
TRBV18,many,ASSRLAGQKNTEAF
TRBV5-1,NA,ASSLGAGAGGLAYEQY
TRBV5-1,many,ASSLGLAGVKTGELF
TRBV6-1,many,ASSISTGYSNQPQH
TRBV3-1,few,ASSQDNGNQPQH
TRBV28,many,ASSFGLAVRTGELF
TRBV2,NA,ASSGRVWEQY
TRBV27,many,ASSPGLAGGIGY
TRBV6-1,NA,ASSPLAVPSTDTQY
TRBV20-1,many,SATYRGRETQY
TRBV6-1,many,ASSEWGATEAF
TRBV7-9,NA,ASSFRGGIQAETQY
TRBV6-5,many,ASSWGELQPQH
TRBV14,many,ASSQLGTGMVQY
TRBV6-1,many,ASSTTGGETEAF
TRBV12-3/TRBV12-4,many,ASSYGATGELF
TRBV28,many,ASNSNSRPGETQY
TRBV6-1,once,ASSHTRIQSGNYGYT
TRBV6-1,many,ASSQDSGPPYEQY
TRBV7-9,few,ASSAIEAEQY
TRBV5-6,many,ASSLMGQGSNQPQH
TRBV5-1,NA,ASSLVVRGRSAGELF
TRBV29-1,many,SAEGANLHEQY